The clone carrying this T cell receptor (beta chain) was seen a few times. Its antigen is undetermined. Each CDR3 protein is one row after TCRdb ran MiXCR on the reads. The table shows 570,000 or so distinct CDR3 sequences, with around two fifths occurring only once. The CDR3 is 15 residues long. The V and J ends lost 7 bases and 2 bases respectively, with 17 bases between them. Germline-derived CDR1 and CDR2 are ENHRY and SYGVKD. The sample comes from a study of T cell repertoires in cytomegalovirus infection. The rearrangement links TRBV10-3 to TRBJ2-5; possibly TRBD2 for D (5 bases). The source of this sequence is a human donor in good health (CMV status not recorded). Some clones in this sample may be carry-over from other donors' samples. Sample: cultured PBMCs, taken from culture after CMV antigen stimulation. The CDR3, as DNA: TGTGCCATCACCGAAAACCTTGGGAGTCAAGAGACCCAGTACTTC. This sequence encodes CAITENLGSQETQYF.